The present TCR beta chain was sequenced within a study of T cells in Graves' hyperthyroidism and ophthalmopathy. The TCR beta CDR3 regions underwent amplification using RNA transcripts as the source. During a first-round RT-PCR of the TCR CDR3, the HTBI primer set was used. TCRdb ran MiXCR on the multiplex PCR reads and lists one entry per CDR3 protein. The sample lists 300,000 to 450,000 distinct CDR3 sequences; less than 20% were seen once. Study outcomes and limitations: Also found in blood were most expanded thyroid clonotypes above 0.001. Stable hyperthyroidism and ophthalmopathy were separated using 13 V-J signatures.

The CDR3 runs 14 residues. Trimming took off 4 bases at V and 0 bases at J, with 12 bases between the two ends. CDR1 DFQATT and CDR2 SNEGSKA come from the germline V gene (reference sequence). The authors took PBMCs from roughly 9.5 ml fresh peripheral blood. The sample holds a few counts of this clonotype. Its antigen remains unknown. The chain couples TRBV20-1 to TRBJ1-1; D uncertain. What was sequenced was blood. This receptor was obtained from a man between 18 and 29 years old with Graves' ophthalmopathy. This CDR3 is CSAIPPPLNTEAFF. CDR3 in DNA: TGCAGTGCTATTCCCCCCCCCCTGAACACTGAAGCTTTCTTT.